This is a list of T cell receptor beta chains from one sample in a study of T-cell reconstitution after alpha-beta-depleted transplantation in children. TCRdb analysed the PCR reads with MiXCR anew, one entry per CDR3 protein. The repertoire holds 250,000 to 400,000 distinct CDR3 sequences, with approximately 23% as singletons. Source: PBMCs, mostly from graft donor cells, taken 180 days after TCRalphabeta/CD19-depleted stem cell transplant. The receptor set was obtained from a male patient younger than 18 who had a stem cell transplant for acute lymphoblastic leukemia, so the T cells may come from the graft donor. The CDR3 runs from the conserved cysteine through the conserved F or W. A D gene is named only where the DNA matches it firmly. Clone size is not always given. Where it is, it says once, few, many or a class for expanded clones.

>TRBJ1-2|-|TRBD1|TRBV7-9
TGTGCCAGCAGCTTACTCTGGGACAGGGATGGCTACACCTTC
CASSLLWDRDGYTF
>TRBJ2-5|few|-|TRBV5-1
TGCGCCAGCAGCTTAGGCCTTGGGGAGACCCAGTACTTC
CASSLGLGETQYF
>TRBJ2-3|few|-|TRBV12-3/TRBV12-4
TGTGCCAGCAGTTTCGACAGCACAGATACGCAGTATTTT
CASSFDSTDTQYF
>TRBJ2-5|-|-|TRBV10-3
TGTGCCATCAGTGAGTCGGGCCCGGTAGGGGAGACCCAGTACTTC
CAISESGPVGETQYF
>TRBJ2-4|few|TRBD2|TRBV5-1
TGCGCCAGCAGCCCCCTTACTAGCGGTAAAAACATTCAGTACTTC
CASSPLTSGKNIQYF
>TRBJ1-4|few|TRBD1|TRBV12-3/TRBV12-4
TGTGCCAGCAGTCCGGGACAGGGACATGAAAAACTGTTTTTT
CASSPGQGHEKLFF
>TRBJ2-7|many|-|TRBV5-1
TGCGCCAGCAGCCCAACAGGGTGGGACGAGCAGTACTTC
CASSPTGWDEQYF
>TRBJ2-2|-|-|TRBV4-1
TGCGCCAGCAGCCCGGAGGGCTACACCGGGGAGCTGTTTTTT
CASSPEGYTGELFF
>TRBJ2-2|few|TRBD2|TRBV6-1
TGTGCCAGCAGCCAATCTAGCGGGATGAACACCGGGGAGCTGTTTTTT
CASSQSSGMNTGELFF
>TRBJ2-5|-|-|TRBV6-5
TGTGCCAGCAGTTACCTGACAGGCCAAGAGACCCAGTACTTC
CASSYLTGQETQYF
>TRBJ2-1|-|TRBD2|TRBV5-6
TGTGCCAGCAGCTTGTACTTAGCGGGAGTCTACAATGAGCAGTTCTTC
CASSLYLAGVYNEQFF
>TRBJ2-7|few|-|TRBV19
TGTGCCAGTAGTATAAGTCCAACCTACGAGCAGTACTTC
CASSISPTYEQYF
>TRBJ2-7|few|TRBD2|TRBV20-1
TGCAGTGCTAGAAAACCATGGGGGGGGACCACAACGGGCGAGCAGTACTTC
CSARKPWGGTTTGEQYF
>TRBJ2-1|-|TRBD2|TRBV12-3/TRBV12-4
TGTGCCAGCAGTTCTAGCGGGAGGACCAATGAGCAGTTCTTC
CASSSSGRTNEQFF
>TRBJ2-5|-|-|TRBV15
TGTGCCACCAGCATAAAGCGTTCCGGCAGGGTGTACCAAGAGACCCAGTACTTC
CATSIKRSGRVYQETQYF
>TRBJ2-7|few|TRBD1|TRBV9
TGTGCCAGCAGCGTTAACAGGGGGGCTTCCTACGAGCAGTACTTC
CASSVNRGASYEQYF
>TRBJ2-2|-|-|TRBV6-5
TGTGCCAGCAGTTACGCGACAGGACACACCGGGGAGCTGTTTTTT
CASSYATGHTGELFF
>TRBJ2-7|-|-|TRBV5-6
TGTGCCAGCAGCTTCCCAGTCTCCTACGAGCAGTACTTC
CASSFPVSYEQYF
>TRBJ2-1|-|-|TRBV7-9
TGTGCCAGCAGCTTCGTGGGAACCTACAATGAGCAGTTCTTC
CASSFVGTYNEQFF
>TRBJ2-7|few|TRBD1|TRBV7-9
TGTGCCAGCAGCTTACCCACCCGACAGGGGTCTACCAACTTC
CASSLPTRQGSTNF
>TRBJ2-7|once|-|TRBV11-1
TGTGCCAGCAGCTTAGCTAATTTCTACGAGCAGTACTTC
CASSLANFYEQYF
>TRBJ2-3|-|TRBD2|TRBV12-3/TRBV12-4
TGTGCCAGCAGTCCTGGGACTAGAGGCACAGATACGCAGTATTTT
CASSPGTRGTDTQYF
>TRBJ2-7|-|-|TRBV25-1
TGTGCCAGCAGTGTGACGACGAGCAGCGAGCAGTACTTC
CASSVTTSSEQYF
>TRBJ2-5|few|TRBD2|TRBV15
TGTGCCACCAGCACTATATTAGCGGGAGGGTTGGAGACCCAGTACTTC
CATSTILAGGLETQYF
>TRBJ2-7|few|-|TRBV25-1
TGTGCCAGCAGTGAACGTTTGCACGGCCACGAGCAGTACTTC
CASSERLHGHEQYF
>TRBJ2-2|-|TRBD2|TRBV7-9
TGTGCCAGCAGCCAGAAACGCCTAGCGGGAGTGACCGGGGAGCTGTTTTTT
CASSQKRLAGVTGELFF
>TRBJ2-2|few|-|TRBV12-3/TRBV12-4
TGTGCCAGCAGTTCCCCCCCTCCGGTTACGAACACCGGGGAGCTGTTTTTT
CASSSPPPVTNTGELFF
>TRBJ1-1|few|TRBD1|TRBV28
TGTGCCAGCTTGGACAGGGGGCGCCTGGCTTTCTTT
CASLDRGRLAFF
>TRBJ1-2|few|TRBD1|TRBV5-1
TGCGCCAGCAGCTCTGGACAGGGGCCTAACTATGGCTACACCTTC
CASSSGQGPNYGYTF
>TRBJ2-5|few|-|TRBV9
TGTGCCAGCAGCGTAGGGGGGCTACACCAAGAGACCCAGTACTTC
CASSVGGLHQETQYF
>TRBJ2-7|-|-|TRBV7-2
TGTGCCAGCAGCTTAGCCAGGCTATCCTACGAGCAGTACTTC
CASSLARLSYEQYF
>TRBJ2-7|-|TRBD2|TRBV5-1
TGCGCCAGCAGCCTGGAAACTAGCGGGAGGGCCTACGAGCAGTACTTC
CASSLETSGRAYEQYF
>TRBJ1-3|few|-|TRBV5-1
TGCGCCAGCAGCTTGGGTGTGCCCCTTCACTCTGGAAACACCATATATTTT
CASSLGVPLHSGNTIYF
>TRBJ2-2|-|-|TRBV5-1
TGCGCCAGCAGCTTGCCGGGGGTCGGCACCGGGGAGCTGTTTTTT
CASSLPGVGTGELFF
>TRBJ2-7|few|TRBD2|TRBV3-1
TGTGCCAGCAGCCCTTTAGCGGGAGGGCTGAACGAGCAGTACTTC
CASSPLAGGLNEQYF
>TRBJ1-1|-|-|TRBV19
TGTGCCAGTAGTACTACGGGGCGGGGACTCATGAACACTGAAGCTTTCTTT
CASSTTGRGLMNTEAFF
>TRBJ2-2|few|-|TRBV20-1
TGCAGTGCCTCAAACCCCTTCCTAGCGAACACCGGGGAGCTGTTTTTT
CSASNPFLANTGELFF
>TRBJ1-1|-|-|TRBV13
TGTGCCGGCATGGAGGCAGGCCCCACTGAAGCTTCCTTT
CAGMEAGPTEASF
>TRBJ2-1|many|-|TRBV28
TGTGCCAGCAGTTTGAGCGGGTCTTACAATGAGCAGTTCTTC
CASSLSGSYNEQFF
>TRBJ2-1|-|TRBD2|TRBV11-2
TGTGCCAGCAGCCCAGCGGGACTGCAGTTCTTC
CASSPAGLQFF
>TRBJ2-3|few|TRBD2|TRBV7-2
TGTGCCAGCAGAGTAGCGGGGGTGCTCACAGATACGCAGTATTTT
CASRVAGVLTDTQYF
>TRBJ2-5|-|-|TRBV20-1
TGCAGTGCTAGGGTCCCCTCGGAAGTCAGGTTCGAGACCCAGTACTTC
CSARVPSEVRFETQYF
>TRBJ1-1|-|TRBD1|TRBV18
TGTGCCAGCTCACTCGGGACAGGGACTGAAGCTTTCTTT
CASSLGTGTEAFF
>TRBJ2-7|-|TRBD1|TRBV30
TGTGCCTGGAGTGTACAGGGGAACGAGCAGTACTTC
CAWSVQGNEQYF
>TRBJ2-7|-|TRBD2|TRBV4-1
TGCGCCAGCAGCCAAGAACCCCAGCGGGGCGCCTCCTACGAGCAGTACTTC
CASSQEPQRGASYEQYF
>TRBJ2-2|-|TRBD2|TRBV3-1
TGTGCCAGCACCCAAGATCTGAGAGCGGGAGGGCCATCCGGGGAGCTGTTTTTT
CASTQDLRAGGPSGELFF
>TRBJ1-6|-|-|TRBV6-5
TGTGCCAGCAGTTACGGCAGGGACAATGTTCTTTCACCCCTCCACTTT
CASSYGRDNVLSPLHF
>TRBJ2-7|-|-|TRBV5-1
TGCGCCAGCAGCTTGGGTCCAGGGACCTTCGAGCAGTACTTC
CASSLGPGTFEQYF
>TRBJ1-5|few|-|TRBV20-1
TGCAGTGCTAGATCCGTTGTGGGCAATCAGCCCCAGCATTTT
CSARSVVGNQPQHF
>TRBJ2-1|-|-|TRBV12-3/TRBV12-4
TGTGCCAGCAGTCACGGCCGAGCCGAGTTCTTC
CASSHGRAEFF
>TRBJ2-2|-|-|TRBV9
TGTGCTACTGGCAGTGTCAACAGCGGGGAGCTGTTTTTT
CATGSVNSGELFF
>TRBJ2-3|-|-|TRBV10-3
TGTGCCATCAGTGAGGTGCCCGGCCAACCCACAGATACGCAGTATTTT
CAISEVPGQPTDTQYF
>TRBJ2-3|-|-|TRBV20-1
TGCAGTGCTAACGGGTTCTCCTTCACAGATACGCAGTATTTT
CSANGFSFTDTQYF
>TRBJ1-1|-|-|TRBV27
TGTGCCAGCAGTATCTCAGCCCCTTCCGTTATGAACACTGAAGCTTTCTTT
CASSISAPSVMNTEAFF